One TCR beta chain is described in this entry. Sequenced by immunoSEQ multiplex PCR; TCRdb stores in-frame clones only, minus some. The data contain under 150,000 clones, 89% of them singletons. These data belong to a study of control samples from healthy donors and cancer patients. The length of the CDR3 is 14 residues. The rearrangement links TRBV21-1 to TRBJ2-7. TRBV21-1 is annotated as a pseudogene. The TCR sequence derives from a man between 25 and 39 years old in good health. The sequenced material came from blood. The CDR3 region is CASPRSGLRREQYF. CDR3 nucleotides: TGTGCCAGCCCCCGCTCGGGGCTTAGGCGGGAGCAGTACTTC.